The T cell receptor (beta chain) under discussion was sequenced for a study of cytomegalovirus exposure and HLA in healthy donors. Study conclusions and caveats: Within the data, a cluster of highly shared sequence variants was likely a sequencing artifact. It was approximately 160 TCR beta chains that were listed as cytomegalovirus-associated.

The CDR3 runs to 13 residues. V lost 9 bases, J lost 5 bases, and 16 bases lay in between. CDR1 MNHNY and CDR2 SVGAGI come from the germline V gene (reference sequence). The PCR was carried out with 60 Vbeta primers and 13 Jbeta primers. The assay was immunoSEQ multiplex PCR, and TCRdb's table has in-frame clones only and misses some. The sample has around 110,000 clones. Regarding this clone: The antigen is undetermined.

Sample: PBMCs. This chain links TRBV6-6 with TRBJ1-1, with D unresolved. This TCR came from a man aged 30 to 39 in good health and CMV-seronegative. The CDR3 DNA reads as TGTGCCAGTCATCACTTAGTGAGGACTGAAGCTTTCTTT. Its protein is CASHHLVRTEAFF.